This T cell receptor beta chain was sequenced for a study of T cell repertoires in cytomegalovirus infection. The sample holds a few counts of this clonotype. No antigen is known for it. Via MiXCR, TCRdb re-called the reads, giving one row per CDR3 protein. The sample includes around 900,000 distinct CDR3 sequences, roughly a third seen only once; the top ten take around an eighth. Study-level points and caveats: Totalled public TCR beta family frequency picked out people who carried CMV plus the relevant HLA. In two of eight donors, the top clonotype was HLA-C-restricted CMV-specific.

Trimming removed 2 bases from V and 3 bases from J, with 13 bases in between. The CDR3 has 15 residues. Germline V gives CDR1 MNHNS, CDR2 SASEGT. This TCR derives from a human donor in good health (CMV status not recorded). Some clones in this sample may be carry-over from other donors' samples. This rearrangement joins TRBV6-1 to TRBJ1-1; unclear D gene. Sequences were derived from cultured CD8+ T cells from PBMCs, sampled from culture after CMV antigen stimulation. The CDR3 region is CASSEKIGRYTEAFF. The DNA of the CDR3 is TGTGCCAGCAGTGAAAAAATCGGCAGATACACTGAAGCTTTCTTT.